Below, 20 T cell receptor beta chains from the same sample are listed, as sequenced in a study of response to subunit inactivated influenza vaccine (dated by TCRdb to about 2018). The sample's time point label, in plain terms: approximately 40 days after influenza vaccine administration. The method behind the library was RT-PCR. Sequencer: Illumina HiSeq 2500. TCRdb itself trimmed the public reads at Q25 with fastp, ran MiXCR and retained productive beta chains. Rows with a matching CDR3 protein are joined into one entry that keeps the most common DNA and genes. In all, the sample holds more than 400,000 distinct CDR3 sequences, and approximately 11% of those were seen once. Of the sample, about 12% is held by the ten largest clones. Sample: PBMCs from blood, taken about 40 days after vaccination. The receptors derive from a man aged 50-59 years who received an inactivated influenza vaccine. Donor details come from another sample of the same person, matched by shared clones.

The rearrangement links TRBV12-3 or TRBV12-4 to TRBJ1-2, with TRBD1 identical over 7 bases. V was clipped by 7 bases and J by 7 bases; unmatched bases: 15. The CDR3 is made up of 15 amino acids. The CDR3 DNA reads as TGTGCCAGCACGATAAGAAGACAGGGTTCGGGTGGCTACACCTTC. It translates to CASTIRRQGSGGYTF.

The V call is TRBV7-2, the J call TRBJ1-2, with a weak D call TRBD1 (5 bases). CDR1 and CDR2 (germline): SGHTA, FQGNSA. The CDR3 sequence is 14 residues long. V dropped 5 bases and J dropped 3 bases, with 13 bases sitting between them. The CDR3 DNA sequence: TGTGCCAGCAGCCAGGGCCCACAGTACTATGGCTACACCTTC. This codes for CASSQGPQYYGYTF.

The rearrangement joins TRBV5-1 to TRBJ1-2; D is perhaps TRBD1 (6 bases). This CDR3 region has 16 residues. Germline CDR1 reads SGHRS; CDR2 reads YFSETQ. Trimming removed 2 bases at V and 2 bases at J, with 16 bases between. CDR3 region: CASSFGPVGQNYGYTF. The CDR3 DNA is TGCGCCAGCAGCTTTGGACCCGTCGGACAGAACTATGGCTACACCTTC.

The chain employs TRBV7-9 and TRBJ2-7, with 7 positions matching TRBD2. The ends lost 5 bases at V and 5 bases at J; junction bases unmatched: 12. The CDR3 runs 15 residues. From germline, CDR1 is SEHNR and CDR2 FQNEAQ (reference sequence). The DNA for the CDR3 is TGTGCCAGCAGCGTCGGGGTCGGCGGGAGTCACGAGCAGTACTTC. Encoded protein: CASSVGVGGSHEQYF.

This clonotype was seen a handful of times. The rearrangement links TRBV7-9 to TRBJ2-2, with 10 bases lining up with TRBD1. CDR3 length: 16 residues. V shed 7 bases and J 3 bases; nucleotides not matched to a gene: 8. CDR1 is SEHNR, CDR2 FQNEAQ, per germline (reference sequence). The CDR3 sequence is CASNPTGTGDTGELFF. The DNA of the CDR3 is TGTGCCAGCAACCCGACAGGGACAGGGGACACCGGGGAGCTGTTTTTT.

This clonotype was detected a few times. CDR3 sequence reads: CASSSLLRANSGNTIYF. CDR3 coding DNA: TGTGCCAGCAGTTCCCTCCTTAGGGCGAACTCTGGAAACACCATATATTTT. This chain connects TRBV6-5 to TRBJ1-3; no clear D. V was shortened by 4 bases and J by 0 bases, with 16 bases between the two germline ends. The CDR3 length is 17 residues. In germline, CDR1 is MNHEY, CDR2 SVGAGI.

This clonotype was detected many times. The CDR3 reads CASSLVQGGYEQYF. The CDR3 coding sequence is TGCGCCAGCAGCTTGGTTCAGGGTGGCTACGAGCAGTACTTC. The rearrangement links TRBV5-1 to TRBJ2-7; TRBD1 might be the D (5 bases). The V and J ends lost 0 bases and 3 bases respectively, with 10 bases between them. Germline V gene sequence: CDR1 SGHRS, CDR2 YFSETQ. This CDR3 region has 14 residues. The entire variable domain, with the rest obtained from reference TRBV5-1 and TRBJ2-7, is as follows: KAGVTQTPRYLIKTRGQQVTLSCSPISGHRSVSWYQQTPGQGLQFLFEYFSETQRNKGNFPGRFSGRQFSNSRSEMNVSTLELGDSALYLCASSLVQGGYEQYFGPGTRLTVT.

The chain is built from TRBV7-9 and TRBJ1-4, with D perhaps TRBD1 (6 bases). Deletions cut 3 bases from V and 7 bases from J, with 12 bases between. CDR3 length equals 14 residues. Germline CDR1 and CDR2: SEHNR and FQNEAQ (reference sequence). The CDR3 protein is CASSFSSDSEKLFF. Here the CDR3 DNA reads TGTGCCAGCAGCTTTTCATCGGACAGTGAAAAACTGTTTTTT.

In its sample, this clonotype was seen many times. The rearrangement joins TRBV12-3 or TRBV12-4 to TRBJ1-6; D gene ambiguous. The V and J ends lost 5 bases and 0 bases respectively, with 5 bases between them. This CDR3 has 14 amino acids. The CDR3 DNA sequence: TGTGCCAGCAGTCGTAACTCCTATAATTCACCCCTCCACTTT. Translation gives CASSRNSYNSPLHF.

This clonotype was counted a few times. The chain uses TRBV12-3 or TRBV12-4 and TRBJ1-5; D gene uncertain. The CDR3 has 14 amino acids. The V and J ends lost 1 base and 10 bases respectively, with 14 bases between them. The CDR3 DNA is TGTGCCAGCAGTTTAGAGGGCAGCTGGGCCCCCCAGCATTTT. Translating it yields CASSLEGSWAPQHF.

The V call is TRBV7-2, the J call TRBJ1-1, with TRBD1 matching over 9 bases. With V trimmed by 2 bases and J by 6 bases, 7 bases remained unmatched. This CDR3 region has 15 residues. CDR1 and CDR2 (germline): SGHTA, FQGNSA. CDR3 coding DNA: TGTGCCAGCAGCTTAATGGGACAGGGTTTGTCTGAAGCTTTCTTT. Translating gives CASSLMGQGLSEAFF.

The gene calls are TRBV28 and TRBJ2-5, with 16 nucleotides matching TRBD2. This CDR3 has 16 amino acids. Per germline, CDR1 MDHEN and CDR2 SYDVKM. Trimming cost V 3 bases and J 5 bases; bases outside gene matches: 3. The CDR3 sequence: CASSLGLAGGPETQYF. CDR3 bases: TGTGCCAGCAGTTTGGGACTAGCGGGAGGGCCGGAGACCCAGTACTTC. Full variable domain (remainder filled in from reference TRBV28 and TRBJ2-5): DVKVTQSSRYLVKRTGEKVFLECVQDMDHENMFWYRQDPGLGLRLIYFSYDVKMKEKGDIPEGYSVSREKKERFSLILESASTNQTSMYLCASSLGLAGGPETQYFGPGTRLLVL.

A few counts support this clonotype. The chain couples TRBV7-2 to TRBJ1-5; possible D gene TRBD1, 5 bases. The germline gives CDR1 SGHTA, CDR2 FQGNSA. Trimming took 1 base from V and 6 from J, leaving 10 bases between them. The CDR3 loop spans 14 amino acids. In nucleotides, the CDR3 is TGTGCCAGCAGCTTAGTGGGGGACTCTCAGCCCCAGCATTTT. Amino acids: CASSLVGDSQPQHF.

The CDR3 sequence: CASSSQGRTSVPYNEQFF. The CDR3 DNA follows: TGTGCCAGCAGCAGTCAAGGGCGGACTAGCGTCCCCTACAATGAGCAGTTCTTC. The rearrangement links TRBV21-1 to TRBJ2-1; no check of the table's D call, TRBD2, against the DNA was made. TRBV21-1 constitutes a pseudogene. This CDR3 comprises 18 residues.

This clonotype showed up just a few times. The CDR3 spells CASSSGTDSYNEQFF. The CDR3 bases are TGTGCCAGCAGCTCGGGGACTGACTCCTACAATGAGCAGTTCTTC. The V call is TRBV5-5, the J call TRBJ2-1; D possibly corresponds to TRBD2 (6 bases). Germline V lookup: CDR1 SGHKS, CDR2 YYEKEE (reference sequence). The CDR3 has 15 amino acids. Trimming stripped 3 bases from V and 0 bases from J, with 10 bases between.

In this sample, this clonotype turned up many times. The V and J genes are TRBV6-1 and TRBJ1-6, with 9 bases lining up with TRBD1. Trimming at V came to 6 bases and at J to 9 bases, leaving 6 bases not matched to a gene. Germline CDR1 reads MNHNS; CDR2 reads SASEGT. This CDR3 region has 14 residues. Here the CDR3 reads CASRRTGESSPLHF. The CDR3 nucleotides read TGTGCCAGCAGACGGACAGGGGAAAGTTCACCCCTCCACTTT.

This clonotype came up many times. The chain links TRBV4-1 to TRBJ2-1; 7 bases fit TRBD2. CDR1 and CDR2 (germline): MGHRA, YSYEKL. V shed 4 bases and J 4 bases; nucleotides not matched to a gene: 4. The CDR3 contains 14 residues. For the CDR3, the DNA is TGCGCCAGCAGCCGGTCCGGGGGGTACAATGAGCAGTTCTTC. Protein product: CASSRSGGYNEQFF.

Many counts were recorded for this clonotype. The J gene is TRBJ1-1, the V gene TRBV7-9; D ambiguous. The CDR3 totals 13 residues. Looked up from germline, CDR1 is SEHNR and CDR2 is FQNEAQ (reference sequence). Trimming removed 5 bases at V and 5 bases at J, with 12 bases between. CDR3 amino acids: CASSPPSATEAFF. The CDR3 DNA reads TGTGCCAGCAGCCCACCATCGGCTACTGAAGCTTTCTTT.

The sample holds a few counts of this clonotype. J is TRBJ2-1 and V is TRBV5-1; TRBD2 aligns across 7 bases. This CDR3 contains 14 residues. Germline loops: CDR1 SGHRS, CDR2 YFSETQ. V dropped 4 bases and J dropped 6; count of bases not matched to a gene: 7. The chain's CDR3 is CASSRDYGGNEQFF. CDR3 in DNA: TGCGCCAGCAGCCGGGACTACGGCGGCAATGAGCAGTTCTTC.

This clonotype showed up just a few times. The genes are TRBV2 and TRBJ2-5, with D possibly TRBD1 on 5 matching bases. The CDR3 is 12 amino acids. V was clipped by 6 bases and J by 2 bases, with 7 bases between them. Germline V gene sequence: CDR1 SNHLY, CDR2 FYNNEI. CDR3 in amino acids: CASSTGQETQYF. The CDR3 nucleotides read TGTGCCAGCAGCACAGGACAAGAGACCCAGTACTTC.